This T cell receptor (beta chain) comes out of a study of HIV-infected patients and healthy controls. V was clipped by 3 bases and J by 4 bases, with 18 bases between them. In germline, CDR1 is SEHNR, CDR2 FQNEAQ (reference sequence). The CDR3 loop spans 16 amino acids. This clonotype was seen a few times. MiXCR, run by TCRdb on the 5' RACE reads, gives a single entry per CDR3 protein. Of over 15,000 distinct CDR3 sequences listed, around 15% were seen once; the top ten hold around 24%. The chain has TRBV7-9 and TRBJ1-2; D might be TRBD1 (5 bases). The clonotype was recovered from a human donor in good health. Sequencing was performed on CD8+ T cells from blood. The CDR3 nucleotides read TGTGCCAGCAGCTTTCGTGAGGGACCCATTGGCTATGGCTACACCTTC. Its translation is CASSFREGPIGYGYTF. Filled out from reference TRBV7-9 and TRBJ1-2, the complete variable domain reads DTGVSQNPRHKITKRGQNVTFRCDPISEHNRLYWYRQTLGQGPEFLTYFQNEAQLEKSRLLSDRFSAERPKGSFSTLEIQRTEQGDSAMYLCASSFREGPIGYGYTFGSGTRLTVV.